The present TCR beta chain was sequenced within a study of T cell repertoires in aging, cancer and after chemotherapy (dated by TCRdb to between 2018 and 2021). For the wider study: Donors spanned six age groups from 30 or younger to 70 or older, with at least three individuals per group. In the hematological group, the paired samples taken before and after chemotherapy came from chronic lymphocytic leukemia patients who were treated with regimens based on fludarabine or bendamustine. The full dataset contained some 8.7 million TCR reads. To examine immunoaging and T cell reconstitution after chemotherapy, the study profiled TCR beta repertoires in peripheral blood from healthy donors and cancer patients. Alongside some 98 healthy donors serving as a reference group, the cohort included 218 cancer patients, of whom some 94 had hematological cancers and 110 to 140 had solid cancers. The paper's findings and limits, for the study overall: Significantly lower blood TCR diversity and higher clonality were observed in untreated patients with hematological or solid cancers than in age-matched healthy donors. In healthy donors, the drop in TCR diversity with age came mainly from a loss of richness, whereas in cancer patients a loss of evenness also played a part. Hematological cancer patients had lymphoid organ infiltration, which may itself impair thymic emigration or peripheral T cell expansion. It was noted by the authors that conclusions about immunological memory after chemotherapy cannot be drawn from the repertoire data. Median generation probability increased over the chemotherapy interval in both cancer cohorts, suggesting repertoire reconstitution through rebound thymic output.

Rearranged TRB sequences spanning V, D and J segments were amplified in a multiplex touch-down PCR with a mixed TRB-A/B primer pool. Illumina adapters and sample indices were added to the amplicons in two consecutive PCR reactions performed with Phusion HS II polymerase. The amplicons were purified from gel with the NucleoSpin Gel and PCR Clean-up kit and then assessed with Qubit and an Agilent 2100 Bioanalyzer. Sequencing of the libraries was done on an Illumina MiSeq with paired-end, single-indexed 600-cycle runs. The authors processed their data as follows. MiXCR versions 2.12 and 3.0.5 were used to process TRB sequences. Each unique CDR3 nucleotide sequence was counted as one clone, and only productive sequences with at least two reads were retained. Shannon diversity, evenness, clonality (one minus evenness), and alpha-parameterized diversity profiles from alpha 0 to 5 were included as repertoire metrics. Generation probabilities of clones in paired pre- and post-chemotherapy samples were computed with the IGoR algorithm. TCRdb itself trimmed the public reads at Q25 with fastp, ran MiXCR and retained productive beta chains. One record per CDR3 amino acid sequence lists the most common genes and DNA. The V and J calls follow TCRdb's processing rather than the paper's. In this sample the table shows under 4,500 distinct CDR3 sequences, 35% to 45% of which occur a single time. Roughly 3.9% of the sample comes from the top ten.

The germline V gene supplies CDR1 MNHEY and CDR2 SVGAGI. Compared with germline, V lacks 9 bases and J lacks 3 bases; bases without a gene match: 8. From the cysteine through the phenylalanine, the CDR3 covers 15 amino acids. The only DNA kept is the CDR3, 45 bases in frame from the first base. Genomic DNA extracted from peripheral blood, rather than sorted cells or RNA, was used as the source for amplification of TCR beta rearrangements. On this clonotype itself: This clone's antigen is unknown. Base-call qualities are not available, and no considerably larger clone is one nucleotide away.

The receptor's source is a human donor with a blood cancer. Sequenced: blood. This chain is built from TRBV6-5 and TRBJ2-2, and 9 junctional nucleotides match TRBD2. The nucleotides are TGTGCCAGTAGGGACGCGGGAGGGTACACCGGGGAGCTGTTTTTT. Its product reads: CASRDAGGYTGELFF.